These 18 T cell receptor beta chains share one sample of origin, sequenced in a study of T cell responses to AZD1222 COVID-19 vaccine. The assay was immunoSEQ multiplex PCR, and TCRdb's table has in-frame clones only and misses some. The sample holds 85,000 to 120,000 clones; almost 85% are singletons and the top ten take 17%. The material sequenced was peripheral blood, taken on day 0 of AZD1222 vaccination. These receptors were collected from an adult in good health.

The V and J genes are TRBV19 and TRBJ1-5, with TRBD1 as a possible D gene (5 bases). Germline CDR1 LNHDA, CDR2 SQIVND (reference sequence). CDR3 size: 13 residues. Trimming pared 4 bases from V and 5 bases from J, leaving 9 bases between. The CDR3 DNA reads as TGTGCCAGTAGTACCGGGGACTATCAGCCCCAGCATTTT. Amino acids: CASSTGDYQPQHF.

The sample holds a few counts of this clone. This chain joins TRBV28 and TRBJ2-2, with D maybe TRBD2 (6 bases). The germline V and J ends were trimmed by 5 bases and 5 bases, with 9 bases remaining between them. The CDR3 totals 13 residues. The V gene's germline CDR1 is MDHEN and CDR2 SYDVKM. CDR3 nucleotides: TGTGCCAGCAGTCTCGGACTAACCGGGGAGCTGTTTTTT. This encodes CASSLGLTGELFF.

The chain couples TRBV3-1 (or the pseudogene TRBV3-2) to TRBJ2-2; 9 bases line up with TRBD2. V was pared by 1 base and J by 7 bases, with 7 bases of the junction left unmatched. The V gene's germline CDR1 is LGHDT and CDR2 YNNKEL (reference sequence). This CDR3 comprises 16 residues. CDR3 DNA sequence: TGTGCCAGCAGCCAAGGAAGGGCTAGCGGGGTCGGGGAGCTGTTTTTT. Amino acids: CASSQGRASGVGELFF.

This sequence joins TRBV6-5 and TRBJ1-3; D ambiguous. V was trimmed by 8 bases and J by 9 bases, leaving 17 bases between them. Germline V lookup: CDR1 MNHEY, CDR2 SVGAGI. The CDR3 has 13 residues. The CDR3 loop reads CASCGPACTTIYF. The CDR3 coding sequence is TGTGCCAGCTGCGGGCCGGCCTGTACCACCATATATTTT.

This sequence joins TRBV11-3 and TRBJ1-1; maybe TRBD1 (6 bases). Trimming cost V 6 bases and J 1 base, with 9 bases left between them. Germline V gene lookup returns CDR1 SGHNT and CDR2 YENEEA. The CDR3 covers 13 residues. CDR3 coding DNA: TGTGCCAGCAGGCCGACAGGGAACACTGAAGCTTTCTTT. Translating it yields CASRPTGNTEAFF.

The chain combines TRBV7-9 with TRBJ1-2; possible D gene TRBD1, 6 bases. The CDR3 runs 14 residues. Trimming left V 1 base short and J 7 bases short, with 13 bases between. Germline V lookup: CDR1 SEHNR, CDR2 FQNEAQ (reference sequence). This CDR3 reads CASSLDGTRSGYTF. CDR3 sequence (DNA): TGTGCCAGCAGCTTAGATGGGACAAGGAGTGGCTACACCTTC.

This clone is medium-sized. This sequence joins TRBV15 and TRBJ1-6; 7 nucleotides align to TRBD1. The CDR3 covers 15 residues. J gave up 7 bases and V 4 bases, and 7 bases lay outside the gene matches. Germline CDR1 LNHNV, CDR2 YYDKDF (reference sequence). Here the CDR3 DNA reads TGTGCCACCAGCAACTTTGCAGGGGGAAATTCACCCCTCCACTTT. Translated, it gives CATSNFAGGNSPLHF.

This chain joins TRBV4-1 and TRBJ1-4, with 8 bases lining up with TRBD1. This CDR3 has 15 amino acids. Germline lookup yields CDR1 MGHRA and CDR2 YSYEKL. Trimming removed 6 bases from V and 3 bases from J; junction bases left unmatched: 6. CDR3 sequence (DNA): TGCGCCAGCAGTCTCGACAGGGGATCTAATGAAAAACTGTTTTTT. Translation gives CASSLDRGSNEKLFF.

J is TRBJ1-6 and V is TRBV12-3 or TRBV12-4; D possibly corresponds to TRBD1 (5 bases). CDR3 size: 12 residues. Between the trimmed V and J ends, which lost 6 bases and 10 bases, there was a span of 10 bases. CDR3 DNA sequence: TGTGCCAGCAGGGGGGGAGCCTCACCCCTCCACTTT. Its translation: CASRGGASPLHF.

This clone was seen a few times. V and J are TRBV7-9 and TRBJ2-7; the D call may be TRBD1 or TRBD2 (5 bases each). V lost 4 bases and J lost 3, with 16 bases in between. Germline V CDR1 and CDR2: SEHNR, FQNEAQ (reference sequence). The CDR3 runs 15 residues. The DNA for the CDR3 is TGTGCCAGCAGCTCCTCCGGGACGCTTAACTACGAGCAGTACGTC. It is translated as CASSSSGTLNYEQYV.

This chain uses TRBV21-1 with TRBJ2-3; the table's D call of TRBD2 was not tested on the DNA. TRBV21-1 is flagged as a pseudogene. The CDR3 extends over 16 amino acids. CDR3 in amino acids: CASSTILGKPTDTQYF. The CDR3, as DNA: TGTGCCAGCAGCACCATTCTAGGAAAACCCACAGATACGCAGTATTTT.

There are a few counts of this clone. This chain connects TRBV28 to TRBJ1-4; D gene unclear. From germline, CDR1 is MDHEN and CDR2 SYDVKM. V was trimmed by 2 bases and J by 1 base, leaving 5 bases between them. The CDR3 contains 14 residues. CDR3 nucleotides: TGTGCCAGCAGTTTAAGTGGAACTAATGAAAAACTGTTTTTT. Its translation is CASSLSGTNEKLFF.

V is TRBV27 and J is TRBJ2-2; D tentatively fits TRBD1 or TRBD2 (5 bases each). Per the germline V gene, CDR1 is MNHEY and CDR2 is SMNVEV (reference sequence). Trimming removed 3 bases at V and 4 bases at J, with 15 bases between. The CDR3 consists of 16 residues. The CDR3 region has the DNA TGTGCCAGCAGTTTCGTCGGGGCCCCTGGCACCGGGGAGCTGTTTTTT. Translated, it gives CASSFVGAPGTGELFF.

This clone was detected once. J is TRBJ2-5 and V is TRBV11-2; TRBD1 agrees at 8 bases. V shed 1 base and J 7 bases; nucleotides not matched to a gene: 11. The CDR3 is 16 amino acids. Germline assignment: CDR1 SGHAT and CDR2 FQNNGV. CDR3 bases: TGTGCCAGCAGCTTAGCCGGGACAGGTGTCGGAGGGACCCAGTACTTC. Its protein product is CASSLAGTGVGGTQYF.

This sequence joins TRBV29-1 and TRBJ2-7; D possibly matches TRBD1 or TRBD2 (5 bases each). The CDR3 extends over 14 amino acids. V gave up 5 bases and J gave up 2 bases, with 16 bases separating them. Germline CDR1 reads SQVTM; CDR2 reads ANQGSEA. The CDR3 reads CSVTRDGSTYEQYF. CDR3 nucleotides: TGCAGCGTTACCAGGGACGGTAGTACCTACGAGCAGTACTTC.

CDR3 in DNA: TGTGCCAGCAGCCCTTACGAGGGATCGAGACTGAACACTGAAGCTTTCTTT. Translating gives CASSPYEGSRLNTEAFF. The gene calls are TRBV6-2 or TRBV6-3 and TRBJ1-1; no clear D. Trimming left V 6 bases short and J 0 bases short, with 20 bases between. The germline CDR1 and CDR2 sequences are MNHEY and SVGEGT. This CDR3 has 17 residues.

CDR3 sequence reads: CASSPRRSDGYTF. As DNA, the CDR3 is TGTGCCAGCTCACCTCGACGGTCCGATGGCTACACCTTC. The chain carries TRBV18 and TRBJ1-2; no reliable D call. This CDR3 contains 13 residues. Trimming removed 3 bases at V and 6 bases at J, with 11 bases between. The V gene's germline CDR1 is KGHSH and CDR2 LQKENI.

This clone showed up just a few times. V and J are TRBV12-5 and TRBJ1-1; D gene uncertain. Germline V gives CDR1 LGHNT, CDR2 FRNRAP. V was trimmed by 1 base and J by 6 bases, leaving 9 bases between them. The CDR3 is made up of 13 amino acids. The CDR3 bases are TGTGCTAGTGGTTTGGGAGACAAATCTGAAGCTTTCTTT. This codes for CASGLGDKSEAFF. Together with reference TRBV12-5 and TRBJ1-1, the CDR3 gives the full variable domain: DARVTQTPRHKVTEMGQEVTMRCQPILGHNTVFWYRQTMMQGLELLAYFRNRAPLDDSGMPKDRFSAEMPDATLATLKIQPSEPRDSAVYFCASGLGDKSEAFFGQGTRLTVV.